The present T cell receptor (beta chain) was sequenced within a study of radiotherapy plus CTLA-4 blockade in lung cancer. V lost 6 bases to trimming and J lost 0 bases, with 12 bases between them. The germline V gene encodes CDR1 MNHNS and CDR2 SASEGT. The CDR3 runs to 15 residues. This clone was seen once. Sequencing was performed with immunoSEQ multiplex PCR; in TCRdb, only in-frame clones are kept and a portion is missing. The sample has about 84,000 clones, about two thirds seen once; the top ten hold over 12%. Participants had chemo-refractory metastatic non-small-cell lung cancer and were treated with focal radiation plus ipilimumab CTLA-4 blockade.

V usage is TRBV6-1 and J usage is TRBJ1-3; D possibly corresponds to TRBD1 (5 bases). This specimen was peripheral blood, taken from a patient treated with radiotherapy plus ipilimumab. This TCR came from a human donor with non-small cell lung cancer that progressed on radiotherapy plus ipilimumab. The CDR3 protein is CASRVDMSSGNTIYF. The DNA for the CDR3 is TGTGCCAGCAGGGTGGACATGAGCTCTGGAAACACCATATATTTT.